The 31 T cell receptor beta chains given below trace back to one sample, sequenced in a study of a mutant IDH1 vaccine in newly diagnosed glioma. Libraries were prepared by immunoSEQ multiplex PCR; TCRdb keeps only in-frame clonotypes and omits some of them. Among some 20,000 clones listed, roughly 80% were seen once. Time point given: week 47, end of study. In every dose of vaccine, 300 ug of mutant IDH1 20-mer peptide was given alongside topical imiquimod. These receptors have no known antigen. The source was PBMCs, collected from a glioma patient whose treatment included an IDH1 peptide vaccine. The receptor source for this set is a man aged 40-55 years with glioma.

The V gene is TRBV5-6, the J gene TRBJ1-4, with D possibly TRBD1 on 6 matching bases. Germline CDR1 SGHDT, CDR2 YYEEEE. The V and J ends lost 2 bases and 8 bases respectively, with 10 bases between them. CDR3 size: 13 residues. In DNA form, the CDR3 reads TGTGCCAGCAGCTTCCAGGGGAGAGAAAAACTGTTTTTT. Translating gives CASSFQGREKLFF.

The rearrangement uses TRBV7-9 and TRBJ2-7; 7 bases map to TRBD2. Germline values: CDR1 SEHNR, CDR2 FQNEAQ (reference sequence). The CDR3 covers 15 residues. V gave up 4 bases and J gave up 4 bases; unmatched junction bases: 10. As DNA, the CDR3 is TGTGCCAGCAGCTCCATAGGAGCGGGGATTTACGAGCAGTACTTC. Its protein is CASSSIGAGIYEQYF. The full variable domain, completed using reference TRBV7-9 and TRBJ2-7, is DTGVSQNPRHKITKRGQNVTFRCDPISEHNRLYWYRQTLGQGPEFLTYFQNEAQLEKSRLLSDRFSAERPKGSFSTLEIQRTEQGDSAMYLCASSSIGAGIYEQYFGPGTRLTVT.

This clone was counted once. The rearrangement joins TRBV7-3 to TRBJ2-5; D gene ambiguous. Germline-derived CDR1 and CDR2 are SGHTA and FQGTGA. Trimming left V 5 bases short and J 7 bases short, with 14 bases between. The length of the CDR3 is 13 residues. CDR3 nucleotide sequence: TGTGCCAGCAGCCCCCCCGGTGGGGTGACCCAGTACTTC. Its translation is CASSPPGGVTQYF.

The genes are TRBV9 and TRBJ1-4; tentatively, D is TRBD1 (5 bases). CDR1 is SGDLS and CDR2 is YYNGEE in the germline V gene. The CDR3 is 11 amino acids. With 7 bases removed from V and 7 bases from J, the gap between germline ends came to 8 bases. The CDR3 loop is CASGGAEKLFF. The CDR3 nucleotides are TGTGCCAGCGGCGGGGCTGAAAAACTGTTTTTT.

The V and J genes are TRBV19 and TRBJ2-3, with 9 bases fitting TRBD2. The CDR3 covers 17 residues. The germline CDR1 and CDR2 sequences are LNHDA and SQIVND (reference sequence). After removal of 6 bases from V and 4 bases from J, the junction contained 14 bases not matched to a gene. In DNA form, the CDR3 reads TGTGCCAGTAGGCCAGGCGCCGCGGGAGGGCCATCAGATACGCAGTATTTT. Translated, it gives CASRPGAAGGPSDTQYF.

This clone was detected once. The V call is TRBV28, the J call TRBJ2-7, with TRBD2 matching 8 bases. V dropped 7 bases and J dropped 4; count of bases not matched to a gene: 6. This CDR3 is 13 amino acids long. Per germline, CDR1 MDHEN and CDR2 SYDVKM. CDR3 DNA sequence: TGTGCCAGCAACCCAGCGGGAGCTTACGAGCAGTACTTC. Translating gives CASNPAGAYEQYF.

The chain has TRBV9 and TRBJ2-2, with 9 bases lining up with TRBD2. CDR1 SGDLS and CDR2 YYNGEE come from the germline V gene. Trimming cost V 4 bases and J 5 bases; bases outside gene matches: 9. CDR3 length: 16 amino acids. Here the CDR3 reads CASSPTPSGVTGELFF. CDR3 in DNA: TGTGCCAGCAGCCCTACTCCTAGCGGGGTGACCGGGGAGCTGTTTTTT.

V is TRBV27 and J is TRBJ2-7; 8 bases are shared with TRBD1. Germline CDR1 reads MNHEY; CDR2 reads SMNVEV (reference sequence). The CDR3 length is 15 residues. Trimming at V came to 3 bases and at J to 6 bases, leaving 10 bases not matched to a gene. This CDR3 reads CASSFRRQGAGEQYF. DNA of the CDR3: TGTGCCAGCAGTTTCAGGCGGCAGGGGGCTGGCGAGCAGTACTTC.

CDR3 nucleotides: TGTGCCAGAAGCCTTACAGGGTACCACGAGCAGTACTTC. This codes for CARSLTGYHEQYF. The genes are TRBV5-3 and TRBJ2-7; D may be TRBD1 (6 bases). TRBV5-3 is an ORF, with its function uncertain. Trimming took 4 bases from V and 5 from J, leaving 13 bases between them. This CDR3 comprises 13 residues.

This clone was seen once. This chain uses TRBV29-1 with TRBJ2-1; 12 bases line up with TRBD1. Germline assignment: CDR1 SQVTM and CDR2 ANQGSEA. The CDR3 has 13 amino acids. The V gene end was trimmed by 3 bases and the J gene end by 7 bases; junction bases not matched to a gene: 1. CDR3 in DNA: TGCAGCGTTGAGGGACAGGGGGCAAATGAGCAGTTCTTC. Its protein product is CSVEGQGANEQFF.

This sequence joins TRBV4-3 and TRBJ2-1; D unclear. CDR3 length: 15 residues. Germline lookup yields CDR1 LGHNA and CDR2 YSLEER. With 0 bases removed from V and 0 bases from J, the gap between germline ends came to 6 bases. The CDR3 coding sequence is TGCGCCAGCAGCCAAGACAGGCCCTCCTACAATGAGCAGTTCTTC. Its protein product is CASSQDRPSYNEQFF.

This clone was found a few times. This sequence joins TRBV5-6 and TRBJ1-3; a weak D match, TRBD1 (6 bases). This CDR3 is built from 17 residues. From germline, CDR1 is SGHDT and CDR2 YYEEEE. V lost 1 base, J lost 1 base, and 15 bases lay in between. The CDR3 here is CASSLIKRGDSGNTIYF. DNA of the CDR3: TGTGCCAGCAGCTTGATAAAGAGGGGGGATTCTGGAAACACCATATATTTT.

The V gene is TRBV19, the J gene TRBJ1-1; 10 nucleotides match TRBD1. Per germline, CDR1 LNHDA and CDR2 SQIVND (reference sequence). The CDR3 runs to 13 residues. The V and J ends lost 9 bases and 4 bases, in that order; junction bases with no gene match: 5. Written as DNA, the CDR3 is TGTGCCAGCCTGACAGGGGGCGGCACTGAAGCTTTCTTT. The encoded protein is CASLTGGGTEAFF.

The chain has TRBV10-3 and TRBJ2-1; 14 nucleotides match TRBD2. Germline V gene data show CDR1 as ENHRY and CDR2 as SYGVKD. The CDR3 runs 16 residues. J lost 8 bases, V lost 6 bases, and 9 bases had no gene match. The CDR3 protein is CAIRSAAGLAGDEQFF. In DNA form, the CDR3 reads TGTGCCATCAGAAGCGCGGCGGGACTAGCGGGAGATGAGCAGTTCTTC.

This clone has just a few counts. The J gene is TRBJ1-5, the V gene TRBV4-1; possible D gene TRBD1, 6 bases. V lost 4 bases to trimming and J lost 2 bases, with 12 bases between them. The CDR3 has 15 amino acids. Germline CDR1 MGHRA, CDR2 YSYEKL. CDR3 protein: CASSPEGGGNQPQHF. The CDR3 DNA follows: TGCGCCAGCAGCCCTGAGGGGGGCGGCAATCAGCCCCAGCATTTT.

The chain combines TRBV5-1 with TRBJ1-3, with TRBD1 matching 7 bases. Trimming cost V 4 bases and J 1 base; bases outside gene matches: 2. CDR3 length: 14 amino acids. CDR1 and CDR2 (germline): SGHRS, YFSETQ. The DNA of the CDR3 is TGCGCCAGCAGCCCGACAGGGTCTGGAAACACCATATATTTT. Translating gives CASSPTGSGNTIYF.

The chain combines TRBV7-2 with TRBJ2-7; TRBD2 is a possible D gene (6 bases). The CDR3 loop spans 14 amino acids. Looked up from germline, CDR1 is SGHTA and CDR2 is FQGNSA. With 6 bases removed from V and 7 bases from J, the gap between germline ends came to 19 bases. CDR3 sequence: CASRKARAAGEQYF. For the CDR3, the DNA is TGTGCCAGCAGAAAGGCCAGGGCGGCGGGGGAGCAGTACTTC.

V and J are TRBV25-1 and TRBJ2-7; the D gene is possibly TRBD1 (6 bases). CDR3 length: 11 residues. V was shortened by 6 bases and J by 12 bases, with 15 bases between the two germline ends. Germline CDR1 and CDR2: MGHDK and SYGVNS. The CDR3: CASRGSRGLYF. CDR3 DNA sequence: TGTGCCAGCAGGGGATCCAGGGGCTTGTACTTC.

This chain connects TRBV29-1 to TRBJ2-7; tentative D call: TRBD2 (6 bases). Deletions cut 6 bases from V and 7 bases from J, with 19 bases between. Germline V lookup: CDR1 SQVTM, CDR2 ANQGSEA. This CDR3 is 13 amino acids long. As DNA, the CDR3 is TGCAGCGTGCCCCTCGGGACTTCGAGAGAGCAGTACTTC. Translating gives CSVPLGTSREQYF.

The J gene is TRBJ2-2, the V gene TRBV6-5; D ambiguous. Germline loops: CDR1 MNHEY, CDR2 SVGAGI. CDR3 length: 16 residues. V gave up 2 bases and J gave up 4 bases, with 14 bases separating them. CDR3 sequence (DNA): TGTGCCAGCAGTTACGGATCAGCTACTATCACCGGGGAGCTGTTTTTT. It yields the protein CASSYGSATITGELFF.

This clone was observed a few times. The rearrangement joins TRBV7-2 to TRBJ1-2, with D possibly matching TRBD1 (6 bases). Germline V CDR1 and CDR2: SGHTA, FQGNSA. The CDR3 spans 15 residues. V shed 2 bases and J shed 8 bases, with 18 bases lying between them. This chain's CDR3 is CASSLNGLPTGGYTF. CDR3 nucleotide sequence: TGTGCCAGCAGCTTAAATGGTTTACCGACAGGCGGCTACACCTTC.

The CDR3 nucleotides are TGTGCCAGTAGTATTTATCCTCAGGGGCAGTATGGCTACACCTTC. It translates to CASSIYPQGQYGYTF. V gene TRBV19 combines with J gene TRBJ1-2, with a tentative D call TRBD1 (6 bases). Trimming pared 3 bases from V and 5 bases from J, leaving 16 bases between. The germline gives CDR1 LNHDA, CDR2 SQIVND (reference sequence). This CDR3 region has 15 residues. Full variable domain (rest looked up from reference TRBV19 and TRBJ1-2): DGGITQSPKYLFRKEGQNVTLSCEQNLNHDAMYWYRQDPGQGLRLIYYSQIVNDFQKGDIAEGYSVSREKKESFPLTVTSAQKNPTAFYLCASSIYPQGQYGYTFGSGTRLTVV.

The V gene is TRBV19, the J gene TRBJ1-1; maybe TRBD1 (6 bases). The V end lost 7 bases, the J end lost 1 base, and 10 bases lay between the germline ends. The CDR3 consists of 13 residues. The germline gives CDR1 LNHDA, CDR2 SQIVND (reference sequence). In DNA form, the CDR3 reads TGTGCCAGTACCCTGGACAGGAACACTGAAGCTTTCTTT. Its protein is CASTLDRNTEAFF.

The chain employs TRBV4-2 and TRBJ1-4; D is ambiguous. This CDR3 is 14 amino acids long. The germline V and J ends were trimmed by 2 bases and 8 bases, with 12 bases remaining between them. The germline gives CDR1 LGHNA, CDR2 YNFKEQ. The CDR3 DNA reads as TGTGCCAGCAGCCAATTCCAGGACGAAGAAAAACTGTTTTTT. Encoded protein: CASSQFQDEEKLFF.

The V gene is TRBV28, the J gene TRBJ2-7; TRBD2 matches at 12 bases. V shed 6 bases, J shed 0 bases, and the junction held 3 bases outside the gene matches. This CDR3 is 15 amino acids long. Germline CDR1 reads MDHEN; CDR2 reads SYDVKM. The CDR3 reads CASRETSGSSYEQYF. The CDR3 bases are TGTGCCAGCAGGGAGACTAGCGGGAGCTCCTACGAGCAGTACTTC.

CDR3 nucleotides: TGTGCCAGCAGCAGTACCGGGACAGTAACCGAGCAGTACTTC. Translating it yields CASSSTGTVTEQYF. The chain has TRBV2 and TRBJ2-7; TRBD1 agrees at 7 bases. The V gene's germline CDR1 is SNHLY and CDR2 FYNNEI. The CDR3 covers 14 residues. With 6 bases clipped from V and 6 bases from J, the junction kept 11 bases outside the gene matches.

V is TRBV6-1 and J is TRBJ1-1, with no clear D. V gave up 3 bases and J gave up 0 bases, with 5 bases separating them. The CDR3 has 13 amino acids. Germline V gives CDR1 MNHNS, CDR2 SASEGT. CDR3 amino acids: CASSDWLNTEAFF. In nucleotides, the CDR3 is TGTGCCAGCAGTGATTGGTTGAACACTGAAGCTTTCTTT.

The CDR3 DNA is TGTGCCAGCAGACTTGGGGGGGCGGGATACGAGCAGTACTTC. It yields the protein CASRLGGAGYEQYF. This chain uses TRBV11-2 with TRBJ2-7, with a weak D call TRBD2 (7 bases). Trimming left V 6 bases short and J 4 bases short, with 16 bases between. The CDR3 totals 14 residues. Germline values: CDR1 SGHAT, CDR2 FQNNGV.

The genes are TRBV7-9 and TRBJ2-3, with 8 bases identical to TRBD2. CDR1 is SEHNR, CDR2 FQNEAQ, per germline (reference sequence). The V segment lost 5 bases and the J segment 5 bases; nucleotides outside the gene matches: 9. The CDR3 sequence is 15 residues long. The DNA of the CDR3 is TGTGCCAGCAGCCCAAGCGGGGGTTCCCAAGATACGCAGTATTTT. It is translated as CASSPSGGSQDTQYF. The full variable domain, in which reference TRBV7-9 and TRBJ2-3 provide the parts outside the CDR3, is DTGVSQNPRHKITKRGQNVTFRCDPISEHNRLYWYRQTLGQGPEFLTYFQNEAQLEKSRLLSDRFSAERPKGSFSTLEIQRTEQGDSAMYLCASSPSGGSQDTQYFGPGTRLTVL.

The CDR3 spells CASSPPGYEQYF. In nucleotides, the CDR3 is TGTGCCAGCAGCCCGCCCGGCTACGAGCAGTACTTC. This rearrangement joins TRBV9 to TRBJ2-7; D unclear. Germline V gene data show CDR1 as SGDLS and CDR2 as YYNGEE. Trimming left V 4 bases short and J 3 bases short, with 8 bases between. The CDR3 is made up of 12 amino acids.

The chain carries TRBV9 and TRBJ2-3; TRBD2 matches 12 bases. After removal of 4 bases from V and 2 bases from J, the junction contained 8 bases not matched to a gene. CDR3 length equals 17 residues. Per germline, CDR1 SGDLS and CDR2 YYNGEE. CDR3 sequence reads: CASSLRGLAGSTDTQYF. CDR3 nucleotides: TGTGCCAGCAGCCTCAGGGGACTAGCGGGCTCCACAGATACGCAGTATTTT.